A single sample is the source of the 20 T cell receptor beta chains below, sequenced in a study of siplizumab effects on memory and regulatory T cells. Libraries were prepared by immunoSEQ multiplex PCR; TCRdb keeps only in-frame clonotypes and omits some of them. Of about 110,000 clones listed, around 90% are singletons. The material sequenced was CD4+ T cells sorted from blood. These receptors all stem from a human donor in good health.

This clone was seen a handful of times. The chain combines TRBV4-1 with TRBJ1-2; no clear D gene. Looked up from germline, CDR1 is MGHRA and CDR2 is YSYEKL. CDR3 size: 14 residues. V was cut by 4 bases and J by 9 bases, with 18 bases left in between. The DNA of the CDR3 is TGCGCCAGCAGCCCTTTACTGTTTGGTAAGCGCTACACCTTC. Translating gives CASSPLLFGKRYTF.

This chain connects TRBV7-2 to TRBJ2-3; TRBD2 aligns across 8 bases. Germline lookup yields CDR1 SGHTA and CDR2 FQGNSA. This CDR3 comprises 15 residues. Unmatched junction bases numbered 2, after V lost 3 bases and J lost 0 bases. The CDR3 nucleotides read TGTGCCAGCAGCTTTCGGGGGGGCAGCACAGATACGCAGTATTTT. This translates into CASSFRGGSTDTQYF.

The chain employs TRBV6-5 and TRBJ2-5; 8 bases fit TRBD2. The CDR3 is made up of 14 amino acids. Germline lookup yields CDR1 MNHEY and CDR2 SVGAGI. Trimming at V came to 4 bases and at J to 5 bases, leaving 6 bases not matched to a gene. The CDR3 loop is CASSSRTSRETQYF. DNA for the CDR3: TGTGCCAGCAGTTCCCGGACTAGCCGGGAGACCCAGTACTTC.

V is TRBV7-2 and J is TRBJ1-1; D is perhaps TRBD1 (5 bases). V shed 6 bases and J shed 1 base, with 12 bases lying between them. The CDR3 sequence is 14 residues long. Germline V gene data show CDR1 as SGHTA and CDR2 as FQGNSA. The chain's CDR3 is CASRAGPQNTEAFF. DNA for the CDR3: TGTGCCAGCAGGGCGGGACCCCAGAACACTGAAGCTTTCTTT.

The chain employs TRBV5-1 and TRBJ1-2, with TRBD1 identical over 9 bases. V lost 0 bases to trimming and J lost 2 bases; unmatched junction nucleotides: 2. From germline, CDR1 is SGHRS and CDR2 YFSETQ. The CDR3 length is 15 residues. The CDR3 nucleotides are TGCGCCAGCAGCTTGGGCGGGACAGGGAACTATGGCTACACCTTC. Its translation: CASSLGGTGNYGYTF. The variable domain in full, with the rest retrieved from reference TRBV5-1 and TRBJ1-2, is KAGVTQTPRYLIKTRGQQVTLSCSPISGHRSVSWYQQTPGQGLQFLFEYFSETQRNKGNFPGRFSGRQFSNSRSEMNVSTLELGDSALYLCASSLGGTGNYGYTFGSGTRLTVV.

The rearrangement links TRBV14 to TRBJ2-6; TRBD1 might be the D (6 bases). There are 17 residues in the CDR3. V lost 2 bases and J lost 1, with 12 bases in between. Looked up from germline, CDR1 is SGHDN and CDR2 is FVKESK. CDR3 region: CASSQPMQGSGANVLTF. The CDR3 region has the DNA TGTGCCAGCAGCCAACCGATGCAGGGGTCTGGGGCCAACGTCCTGACTTTC.

This sequence joins TRBV9 and TRBJ2-3, with D perhaps matching TRBD1 or TRBD2 (6 bases each). Per germline, CDR1 SGDLS and CDR2 YYNGEE. This CDR3 has 14 residues. Trimming left V 2 bases short and J 3 bases short, with 10 bases between. The CDR3 loop is CASSVRGPTDTQYF. The CDR3 DNA follows: TGTGCCAGCAGCGTTCGGGGGCCTACAGATACGCAGTATTTT.

V gene TRBV21-1 combines with J gene TRBJ2-5; TRBD1 reflects the table's D call only, with no check against the DNA. TRBV21-1 is described as a pseudogene. The CDR3 consists of 16 residues. The CDR3 DNA reads as TGTGCCAGCAGCACTAGGATTAGGGGCAGCCAAGAGACCCAGTACTTC. It yields the protein CASSTRIRGSQETQYF.

This sequence joins TRBV6-5 and TRBJ2-7; D is possibly TRBD1 (6 bases). Trimming pared 7 bases from V and 3 bases from J, leaving 16 bases between. CDR1 and CDR2 (germline): MNHEY, SVGAGI. The CDR3 covers 14 residues. The CDR3: CASTNQGGSYEQYF. DNA of the CDR3: TGTGCCAGCACCAACCAAGGGGGAAGCTACGAGCAGTACTTC.

V is TRBV21-1 and J is TRBJ2-4. TRBV21-1 is annotated as a pseudogene. CDR3 length equals 12 residues. The CDR3 protein is CASSKEGYDGDF. The DNA for the CDR3 is TGTGCCAGCAGCAAAGAGGGCTACGATGGAGACTTC.

CDR3 DNA: TGCGCCAGCAGCAGGGGACAGGCGAGCTCTGGGGCCAACGTCCTGACTTTC. This encodes CASSRGQASSGANVLTF. The chain uses TRBV5-1 and TRBJ2-6; 8 nucleotides align to TRBD1. Germline V gene lookup returns CDR1 SGHRS and CDR2 YFSETQ. This CDR3 comprises 17 residues. V shed 4 bases, J shed 0 bases, and the junction held 6 bases outside the gene matches.

This rearrangement joins TRBV5-1 to TRBJ1-1; TRBD1 might be the D (5 bases). In germline, CDR1 is SGHRS, CDR2 YFSETQ. The germline V and J ends were trimmed by 7 bases and 5 bases, with 15 bases remaining between them. This CDR3 is built from 13 residues. CDR3 nucleotide sequence: TGCGCCAGCCTAGGGGATGCGCGGACTGAAGCTTTCTTT. Translation gives CASLGDARTEAFF. Full variable domain (missing parts from reference TRBV5-1 and TRBJ1-1): KAGVTQTPRYLIKTRGQQVTLSCSPISGHRSVSWYQQTPGQGLQFLFEYFSETQRNKGNFPGRFSGRQFSNSRSEMNVSTLELGDSALYLCASLGDARTEAFFGQGTRLTVV.

This chain links TRBV11-1 with TRBJ1-4; TRBD1 is a possible D gene (6 bases). The CDR3 covers 15 residues. Germline V gene data show CDR1 as SGHAT and CDR2 as FQDESV (reference sequence). V was shortened by 6 bases and J by 5 bases, with 16 bases between the two germline ends. The DNA for the CDR3 is TGTGCCAGCAGTTCAACAGGGAGGGGGAATGAAAAACTGTTTTTT. Protein: CASSSTGRGNEKLFF.

The V call is TRBV9, the J call TRBJ2-2; 7 bases map to TRBD1. V lost 0 bases and J lost 1; bases outside the gene matches: 3. The CDR3 contains 16 residues. Per the germline V gene, CDR1 is SGDLS and CDR2 is YYNGEE. DNA for the CDR3: TGTGCCAGCAGCGTAGCTTGGACAGGGAACACCGGGGAGCTGTTTTTT. This translates into CASSVAWTGNTGELFF.

The chain is built from TRBV6-1 and TRBJ1-2, with TRBD1 matching over 8 bases. V dropped 5 bases and J dropped 2; count of bases not matched to a gene: 4. Germline V CDR1 and CDR2: MNHNS, SASEGT. The CDR3 extends over 14 amino acids. The CDR3 DNA follows: TGTGCCAGCAGTCTTTGGACAGGGAACTATGGCTACACCTTC. Its protein product is CASSLWTGNYGYTF.

This rearrangement joins TRBV5-1 to TRBJ2-2, with D possibly matching TRBD2 (5 bases). From germline, CDR1 is SGHRS and CDR2 YFSETQ. The V end lost 2 bases, the J end lost 4 bases, and 6 bases lay between the germline ends. The CDR3 totals 13 residues. This CDR3 is CASSLGGTGELFF. In DNA, the CDR3 is TGCGCCAGCAGCTTAGGAGGCACCGGGGAGCTGTTTTTT. Using reference TRBV5-1 and TRBJ2-2 for the parts outside the CDR3, the full variable domain is KAGVTQTPRYLIKTRGQQVTLSCSPISGHRSVSWYQQTPGQGLQFLFEYFSETQRNKGNFPGRFSGRQFSNSRSEMNVSTLELGDSALYLCASSLGGTGELFFGEGSRLTVL.

This rearrangement joins TRBV11-3 to TRBJ2-5, with D unclear. Trimming removed 1 base at V and 2 bases at J, with 5 bases between. Germline values: CDR1 SGHNT, CDR2 YENEEA. This CDR3 comprises 13 residues. Here the CDR3 DNA reads TGTGCCAGCAGCTTAGCGCAGCAAGAGACCCAGTACTTC. This codes for CASSLAQQETQYF.

V is TRBV7-9 and J is TRBJ1-1; D gene uncertain. Per germline, CDR1 SEHNR and CDR2 FQNEAQ (reference sequence). The CDR3 extends over 14 amino acids. Trimming took 3 bases from V and 1 from J, leaving 9 bases between them. In nucleotides, the CDR3 is TGTGCCAGCAGCTTGCAAATAGGGAACACTGAAGCTTTCTTT. As protein: CASSLQIGNTEAFF.

The genes are TRBV11-2 and TRBJ1-3; D remains unclear. Looked up from germline, CDR1 is SGHAT and CDR2 is FQNNGV. This CDR3 contains 13 residues. Trimming cost V 7 bases and J 0 bases, with 7 bases left between them. The CDR3 protein is CASNLNSGNTIYF. For the CDR3, the DNA is TGTGCCAGCAACCTAAACTCTGGAAACACCATATATTTT.

This chain links TRBV7-9 with TRBJ1-2, with D perhaps matching TRBD1 (5 bases). CDR3 size: 18 residues. Germline CDR1 is SEHNR and CDR2 is FQNEAQ (reference sequence). Trimming left V 4 bases short and J 0 bases short, with 21 bases between. CDR3 region: CASSSPPRQSTANYGYTF. Written as DNA, the CDR3 is TGTGCCAGCAGCTCCCCCCCTCGCCAGTCGACAGCTAACTATGGCTACACCTTC.